These T cell receptor beta chains were read from a single sample in a study of cytomegalovirus exposure and HLA in healthy donors. Assay: immunoSEQ multiplex PCR; the TCRdb copy retains only in-frame clones and omits some. This table holds some 150,000 clones, roughly 80% found once. The sequencing sample was made of PBMCs. The receptor set was obtained from a woman aged 50 to 65 in good health and CMV-seropositive. CDR3s include the opening cysteine and the closing phenylalanine or tryptophan. D genes are given only for firm matches. A row's size may be missing; if present it is once, few, many or a size class.

>-|TRBJ2-2|TRBV19|-
CASSIRTGELFF
>-|TRBJ2-5|TRBV29-1|TRBD1
CSVDPGQGETRRVTQYF
>-|TRBJ2-5|TRBV7-9|-
CASSTPDEELETQYF
>-|TRBJ2-1|TRBV4-3|-
CASSQVGSQGRNNEQFF
>-|TRBJ2-7|TRBV25-1|TRBD2
CASKTSGTF
>few|TRBJ2-1|TRBV18|TRBD2
CASSPRLAGLNEQFF
>-|TRBJ2-2|TRBV4-1|-
CASSPAGRVRTGELFF
>-|TRBJ2-1|TRBV29-1|TRBD1
CSVEGPQGSRIDDEQFF
>-|TRBJ2-2|TRBV30|-
CAWSKGVLSGELFF
>-|TRBJ2-7|TRBV27|-
CASSLSGWGRSSYEQYF
>-|TRBJ2-5|TRBV4-1|-
CASSQVRDGREGTQYF
>-|TRBJ1-4|TRBV9|-
CASSPPGWANEKLFF
>-|TRBJ2-5|TRBV7-2|TRBD1
CASSLKGTGGGETQYF
>-|TRBJ2-7|TRBV5-1|-
CASSLGRSNYEQYF
>-|TRBJ2-7|TRBV27|-
CASSLQGGPPYEQYF
>-|TRBJ2-3|TRBV10-3|TRBD2
CAISEPTSQVTDTQYF
>few|TRBJ2-1|TRBV5-1|TRBD1
CASSPGVWDRGPYEQFF
>once|TRBJ1-3|TRBV7-9|-
CSSSLTVPGNTIYF
>once|TRBJ2-5|TRBV5-5|-
CASSLEGEWAQYF
>-|TRBJ2-5|TRBV18|-
CASSPGLQETQYF
>-|TRBJ1-1|TRBV5-1|-
CASSLSGGITEAFF
>once|TRBJ1-2|TRBV10-1|TRBD1
CASSDDRAYGYTF
>few|TRBJ1-3|TRBV30|TRBD1
CAWSGQGRNTIYF
>-|TRBJ2-1|TRBV9|TRBD1
CASSPRQGLNEQFF
>-|TRBJ2-7|TRBV4-1|-
CASSHPRDFAVYEQYF
>-|TRBJ2-1|TRBV6-1|TRBD1
CASSEGTGGYNEQFF
>-|TRBJ2-1|TRBV5-1|TRBD1
CASSLRGDRGSYNEQFF
>-|-|TRBV4-1|TRBD1
CASSQEPPGQAPLAYEQYF
>-|TRBJ2-5|TRBV7-6|TRBD2
CASSSLAGGLGETQYF
>-|TRBJ2-1|TRBV4-2|TRBD2
CASSQGTSGRDEQFF
>-|TRBJ2-7|TRBV27|-
CASSQSRGGRNEQYF